A selection of T cell receptor beta chains follows, all from one sample in a study of beta chain features in type 1 diabetes. Clones were sequenced by immunoSEQ multiplex PCR, and TCRdb holds only the in-frame ones, with some missing. Of 200,000 to 250,000 clones listed, around 13% were seen once; the top ten hold roughly 0.019%. The sequencing input was naive CD4+ T cells from blood. The source is a man aged 30 to 39 with type 1 diabetes. CDR3s leave out the opening cysteine and the closing phenylalanine or tryptophan. Each record gives: D gene, clone size, V gene, CDR3 protein. The D gene is left open where the match is weak. Part of the rows lack a size; the others show once, few, many or a class for expanded clones.

>.|.|TRBV7-2
ASSLDRENGYT
>.|few|TRBV7-2
ASSLGTSPNNEQF
>TRBD2|.|TRBV5-1
ASTLAGEVGETQY
>.|.|TRBV27
ASRNRENTEAF
>TRBD2|once|TRBV18
ASSRTSGDHNEQF
>.|.|TRBV29-1
SVEDQGVYYGYT
>TRBD1|.|TRBV15
ATSTKATGATHT
>.|.|TRBV12-5
ASGPHRGVYGYT
>TRBD2|.|TRBV13
ASSLPGTSGSYTGELF
>.|.|TRBV7-9
ASSFLKGHEKLF
>TRBD1|few|TRBV27
ASSSGTGRLGEQF
>.|few|TRBV25-1
ASSELGRAYGYT
>.|.|TRBV30
AWHGANYGYT
>.|few|TRBV5-1
ASIQDRTTDTQY
>.|few|TRBV15
ATSRDNNEKLF
>TRBD2|few|TRBV6-1
ASSEGTSGRRNEQF